The clone carrying this T cell receptor beta chain was detected only a few times. Its antigen is unidentified. These data belong to a study of T-cell memory formation after mild COVID-19. The study's findings and limits: Among clones contracting day 15 to 85, CD4/CD8 was balanced, whereas later expanders leaned CD4+. There were some responding clones in pre-infection memory, which suggested that cross-reactive memory had joined. Clones that contracted clustered mainly in CM and EM if CD4+ and in EMRA if CD8+.

The CDR3 is 15 amino acids. Germline V CDR1 and CDR2: SGHRS, YFSETQ. Losses at the gene ends were 6 bases for V and 6 bases for J; bases not matched to a gene: 8. TCRdb fed the 5' RACE reads into MiXCR, producing one record per CDR3 protein. The sample records around 500,000 distinct CDR3 sequences, approximately 18% being singletons. This receptor was obtained from an adult woman who had mild COVID-19 (a few samples of this study predate the infection). Cell type and time point are not known. This chain connects TRBV5-1 to TRBJ2-3; 12 positions agree with TRBD2. Specimen: PBMCs or a T cell subset sorted from them (not recorded which). The CDR3 spells CASTPLAGGPDTQYF. In DNA, the CDR3 is TGCGCCAGCACCCCCCTAGCGGGAGGGCCCGATACGCAGTATTTT. Based on the CDR3 plus reference TRBV5-1 and TRBJ2-3, the full variable domain is KAGVTQTPRYLIKTRGQQVTLSCSPISGHRSVSWYQQTPGQGLQFLFEYFSETQRNKGNFPGRFSGRQFSNSRSEMNVSTLELGDSALYLCASTPLAGGPDTQYFGPGTRLTVL.